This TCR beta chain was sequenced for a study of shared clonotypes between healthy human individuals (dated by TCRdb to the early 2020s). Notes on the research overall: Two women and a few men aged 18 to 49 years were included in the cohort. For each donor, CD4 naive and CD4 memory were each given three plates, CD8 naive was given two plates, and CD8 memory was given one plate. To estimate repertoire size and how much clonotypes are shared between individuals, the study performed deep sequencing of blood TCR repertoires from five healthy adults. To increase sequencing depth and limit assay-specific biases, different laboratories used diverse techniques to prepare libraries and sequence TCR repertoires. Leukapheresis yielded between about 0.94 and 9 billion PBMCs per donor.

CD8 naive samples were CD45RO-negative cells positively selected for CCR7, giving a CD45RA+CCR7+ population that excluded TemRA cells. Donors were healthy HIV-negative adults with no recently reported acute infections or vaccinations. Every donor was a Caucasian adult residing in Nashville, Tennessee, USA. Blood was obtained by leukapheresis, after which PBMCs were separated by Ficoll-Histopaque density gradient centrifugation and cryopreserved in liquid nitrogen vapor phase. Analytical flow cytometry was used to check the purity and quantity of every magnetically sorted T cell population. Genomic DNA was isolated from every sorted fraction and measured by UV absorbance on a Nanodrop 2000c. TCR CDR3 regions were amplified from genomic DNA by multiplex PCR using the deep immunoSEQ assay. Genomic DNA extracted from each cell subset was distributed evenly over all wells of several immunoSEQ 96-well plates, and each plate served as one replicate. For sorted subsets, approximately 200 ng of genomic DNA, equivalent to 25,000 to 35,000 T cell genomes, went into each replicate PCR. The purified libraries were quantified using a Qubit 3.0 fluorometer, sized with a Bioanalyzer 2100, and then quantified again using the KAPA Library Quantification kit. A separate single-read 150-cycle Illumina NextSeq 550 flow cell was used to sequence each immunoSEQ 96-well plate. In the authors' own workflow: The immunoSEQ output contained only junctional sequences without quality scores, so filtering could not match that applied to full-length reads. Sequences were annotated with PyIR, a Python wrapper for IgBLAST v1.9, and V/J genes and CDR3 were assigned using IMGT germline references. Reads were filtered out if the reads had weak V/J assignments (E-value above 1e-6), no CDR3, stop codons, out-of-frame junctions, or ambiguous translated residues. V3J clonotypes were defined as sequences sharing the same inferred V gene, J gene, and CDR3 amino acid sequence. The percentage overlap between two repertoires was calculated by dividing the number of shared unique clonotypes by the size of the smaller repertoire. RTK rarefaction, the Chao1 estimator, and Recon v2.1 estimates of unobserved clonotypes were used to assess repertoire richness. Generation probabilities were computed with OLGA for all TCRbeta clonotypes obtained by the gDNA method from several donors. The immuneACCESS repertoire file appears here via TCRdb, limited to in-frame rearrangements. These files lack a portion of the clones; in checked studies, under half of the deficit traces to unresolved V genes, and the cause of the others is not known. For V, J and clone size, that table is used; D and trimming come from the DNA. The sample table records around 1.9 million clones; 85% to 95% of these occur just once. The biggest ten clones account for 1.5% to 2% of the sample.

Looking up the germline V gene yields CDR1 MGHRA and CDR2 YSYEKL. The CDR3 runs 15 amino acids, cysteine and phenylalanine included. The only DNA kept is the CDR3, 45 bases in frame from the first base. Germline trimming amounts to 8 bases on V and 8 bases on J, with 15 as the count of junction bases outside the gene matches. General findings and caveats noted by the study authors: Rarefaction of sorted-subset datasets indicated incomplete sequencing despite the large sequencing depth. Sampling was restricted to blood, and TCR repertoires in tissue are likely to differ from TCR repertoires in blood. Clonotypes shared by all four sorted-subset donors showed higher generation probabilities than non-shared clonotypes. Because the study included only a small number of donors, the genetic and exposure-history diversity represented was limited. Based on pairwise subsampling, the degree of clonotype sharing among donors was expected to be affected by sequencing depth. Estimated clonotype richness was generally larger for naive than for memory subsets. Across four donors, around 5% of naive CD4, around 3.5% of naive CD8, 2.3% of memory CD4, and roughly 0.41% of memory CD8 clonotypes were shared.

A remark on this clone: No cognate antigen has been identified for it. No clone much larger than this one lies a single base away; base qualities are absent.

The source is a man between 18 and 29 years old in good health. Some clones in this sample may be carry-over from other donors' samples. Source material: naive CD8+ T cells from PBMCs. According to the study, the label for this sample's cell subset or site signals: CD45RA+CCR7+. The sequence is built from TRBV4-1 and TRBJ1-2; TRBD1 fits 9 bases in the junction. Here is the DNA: TGCGCCAGCGCCGTTCGGGACAGGGAGAGAGTAGGCTACACCTTC. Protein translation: CASAVRDRERVGYTF.